This record covers a single T cell receptor beta chain. Its antigen is unknown. This record belongs to a study of human T cells and chemical hapten exposure. Study context: Minor volume differences among pooled libraries chiefly drove per-sample TCR yield variation.

Noted time point: healthy volunteer bleed at 2 weeks. The authors extracted total RNA from unfractionated whole blood. Unique molecular identifiers were attached to individual cDNA molecules within the library. How the authors handled the data: A per-sample median of roughly 96,000 TCRs was observed, with a range of roughly 20,000 to 690,600. TCRdb re-analysed the RACE reads in MiXCR, keeping a single row per CDR3 protein. In this record, the V and J calls reflect TCRdb's handling and not the investigators' own analysis. The sample includes roughly 120,000 distinct CDR3 sequences, 8.5% to 9.5% of them seen just once. The CDR3 is 15 residues long. J lost 7 bases, V lost 2 bases, and 7 bases had no gene match. Germline CDR1 reads MNHEY; CDR2 reads SMNVEV (reference sequence). Study-wide results and limits: High-frequency TCRs, those above 1 in 1000, stayed the same after DPC sensitization.

This TCR derives from a male donor in good health. Some clones in this sample may be carry-over from other donors' samples. The sequenced sample was whole blood. The rearrangement links TRBV27 to TRBJ1-5; 8 bases map to TRBD1. The DNA of the CDR3 is TGTGCCAGCAGTTTAAAGGCAGGGGGCGGGCAGCCCCAGCATTTT. Protein: CASSLKAGGGQPQHF.